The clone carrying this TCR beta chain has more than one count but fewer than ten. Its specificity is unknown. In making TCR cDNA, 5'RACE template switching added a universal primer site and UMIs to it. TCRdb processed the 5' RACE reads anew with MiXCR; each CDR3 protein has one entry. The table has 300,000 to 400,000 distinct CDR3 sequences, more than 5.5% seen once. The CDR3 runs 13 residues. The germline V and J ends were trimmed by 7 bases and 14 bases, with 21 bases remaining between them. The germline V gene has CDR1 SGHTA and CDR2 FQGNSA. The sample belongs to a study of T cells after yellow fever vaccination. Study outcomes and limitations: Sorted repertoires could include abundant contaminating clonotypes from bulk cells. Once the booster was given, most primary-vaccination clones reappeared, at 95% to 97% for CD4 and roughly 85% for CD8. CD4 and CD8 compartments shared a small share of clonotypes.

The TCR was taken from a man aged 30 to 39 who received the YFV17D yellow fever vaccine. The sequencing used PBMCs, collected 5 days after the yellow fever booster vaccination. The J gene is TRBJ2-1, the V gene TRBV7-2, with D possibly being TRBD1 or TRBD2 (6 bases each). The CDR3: CASTITSWGAKFF. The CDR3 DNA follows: TGTGCCAGCACCATAACCTCGTGGGGGGCAAAGTTCTTC.